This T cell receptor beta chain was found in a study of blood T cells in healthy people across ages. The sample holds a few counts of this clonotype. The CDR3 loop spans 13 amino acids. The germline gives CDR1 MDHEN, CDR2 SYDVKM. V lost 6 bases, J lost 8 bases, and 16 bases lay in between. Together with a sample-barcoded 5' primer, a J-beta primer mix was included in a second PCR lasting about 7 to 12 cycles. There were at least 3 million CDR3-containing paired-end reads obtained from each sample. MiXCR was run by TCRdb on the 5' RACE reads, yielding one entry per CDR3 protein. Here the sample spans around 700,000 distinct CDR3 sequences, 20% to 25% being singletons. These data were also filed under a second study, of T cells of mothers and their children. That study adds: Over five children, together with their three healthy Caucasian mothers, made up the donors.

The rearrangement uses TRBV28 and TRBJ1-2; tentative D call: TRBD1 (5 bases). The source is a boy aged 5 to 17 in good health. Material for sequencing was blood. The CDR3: CASSPDRAWGYTF. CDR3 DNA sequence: TGTGCCAGCAGCCCTGACAGAGCCTGGGGCTACACCTTC.